This T cell receptor (beta chain) was observed in a study of blood T cells in healthy people across ages (dated by TCRdb to between 2014 and 2017). With regard to the full study: In model experiments, template switching captured roughly one uniquely barcoded TCR beta cDNA molecule for every two T cells. To avoid experimental bias, donors of different ages were randomly spread across the sequencing lanes. Two additional independent replicas of 1 million unique cDNA reads from the same blood draw were analyzed for two donors (one aged 18 to 29 and one aged 80 or older). The donors were split into four age groups: young (average 16 years), middle-aged (roughly 39), aged (62) and long-lived (roughly 88). The study measured age-related changes in TCR beta repertoire diversity using deep sequencing normalized with unique cDNA molecular identifiers. General conclusions and limits of the study: A strong correlation was found between observed TCR beta diversity and the percentage of naive T cells measured by flow cytometry. Estimates of total diversity based on one million sequenced T cells were considered lower bounds and underestimates. Because the CMV infection status of the donors was unknown, age-related changes in expanded clonotypes may potentially have been confounded. The long-lived group showed more naive CD4+ T cells, fewer expanded clones and increased TCR diversity than the aged group, suggesting age selection. Observed TCR beta diversity per million T cells fell roughly linearly with age, and a significant reduction was already apparent by age about 36. Since profiling was done on bulk unsorted PBMCs, naive and antigen-experienced compartments could not be conclusively compared.

In its sample, this clonotype was seen a few times. The clone's antigen remains unknown. Within one base of it there is no much larger clone, and no base qualities were kept. Systemically healthy Caucasian individuals from Russia, some 36 in total and aged about 6 to 95 years, were included as donors. Each donor gave about 9.7 milliliters of peripheral blood, drawn into EDTA-treated Vacutainer tubes. Ficoll-Paque density-gradient centrifugation was used to isolate PBMCs, with at least 7 million per sample. Trizol reagent was used to extract total RNA from the PBMCs, yielding at least 5.5 micrograms per sample. For every donor, flow cytometry on a PBMC aliquot measured the percentage of naive CD45RAhigh/CD27high T cells. The library was obtained by 5' RACE. TCRdb lists the instrument as Illumina HiSeq 2500. A second PCR of about 6 to 11 cycles was performed with a sample-barcoded 5' primer and a J-beta primer mix. Each TCR beta cDNA molecule received a unique molecular identifier from a template-switch 5' adaptor carrying 12 random nucleotides. Each sample yielded at least 3 million CDR3-containing paired-end reads. All of the RNA was converted into first-strand cDNA using the Mint cDNA synthesis kit, with a TRBC-specific oligonucleotide serving as the primer. Following uracil-DNA glycosylase treatment, all cDNA underwent a first 18-cycle PCR with the universal primers M1SS and BC2_uni_R. The published analysis was carried out like this. For normalization, 1 million high-quality reads, each with a distinct molecular identifier, were randomly selected from each sample. Reads with shared molecular identifiers were discarded instead of being binned into consensus sequences. MiTCR, run with a Q25 quality threshold and the strictest error-elimination algorithm, handled CDR3 identification, clonotype clustering and error correction. A nonparametric unseen species model with Euler transformation was used to estimate a lower bound on total TCR beta diversity. Starting from the raw public reads, TCRdb applied fastp trimming at Q25, assembled clones with MiXCR and retained in-frame beta chains. Each entry merges the rows of one CDR3 protein and shows their most common DNA and genes. What appears here as the V and J calls and clone size reflects TCRdb's work, not the paper's. In this sample the table shows about 1.8 million distinct CDR3 sequences, roughly 52% of which occur a single time. Of the sample, around 2.1% is held by the ten largest clones.

Deletion took 5 bases off V and 5 bases off J, with a span of 12 bases between the germline ends. From cysteine to phenylalanine, the CDR3 is 13 amino acids long. The DNA shown is the 39-base CDR3, in frame from base 1. The rearranged chain carries TRBV12-3 or TRBV12-4 and TRBJ2-5, with the D gene too uncertain to name. Sequencing input: blood. This TCR was recovered from a woman between 35 and 50 years old in good health. The DNA reads TGTGCCAGCAGTGTAGAGTCCGCGGAGACCCAGTACTTC. This is translated as CASSVESAETQYF.